These 24 T cell receptor beta chains were sequenced from one sample in a study of blood T cell repertoires in COVID-19. The repertoire was sequenced with immunoSEQ multiplex PCR; TCRdb's copy has only in-frame clones and lacks some. The profile shows approximately 76,000 clones, around 83% of them singletons. Sequencing used peripheral blood. These receptors were taken from a woman aged 80 or over with active or convalescent COVID-19.

The V and J genes are TRBV10-3 and TRBJ2-3, with 7 bases fitting TRBD1. The V gene end was trimmed by 2 bases and the J gene end by 0 bases; junction bases not matched to a gene: 5. Germline assignment: CDR1 ENHRY and CDR2 SYGVKD. This CDR3 region has 16 residues. The CDR3 DNA reads TGTGCCATCAGTGAGGGACAGGCCTTTAGCACAGATACGCAGTATTTT. Its protein product is CAISEGQAFSTDTQYF.

V usage is TRBV5-6 and J usage is TRBJ1-4; D is unclear. CDR1 SGHDT and CDR2 YYEEEE come from the germline V gene. This CDR3 comprises 14 residues. V dropped 0 bases and J dropped 4 bases, with 7 bases sitting between them. DNA for the CDR3: TGTGCCAGCAGCTTGGGTCACTTTAATGAAAAACTGTTTTTT. It codes for CASSLGHFNEKLFF.

The rearrangement joins TRBV18 to TRBJ2-1, with 7 bases matching TRBD2. The CDR3 length is 16 residues. Germline CDR1 reads KGHSH; CDR2 reads LQKENI. V trimming: 3 bases; J trimming: 7 bases; junction bases outside the gene matches: 12. The CDR3 sequence: CASSPPSAGDGNEQFF. CDR3 nucleotide sequence: TGTGCCAGCTCACCCCCCTCGGCGGGGGATGGGAATGAGCAGTTCTTC.

The chain has TRBV6-2 or TRBV6-3 and TRBJ2-7; a possible D gene is TRBD2 (6 bases). The V gene's germline CDR1 is MNHEY and CDR2 SVGEGT. The CDR3 totals 13 residues. The V and J ends lost 4 bases and 11 bases respectively, with 18 bases between them. Here the CDR3 reads CASSLVTGAMEYF. In nucleotides, the CDR3 is TGTGCCAGCAGTTTAGTTACGGGAGCGATGGAGTACTTC.

The chain employs TRBV12-3 or TRBV12-4 and TRBJ2-5; possibly TRBD1 for D (5 bases). The CDR3 sequence is 11 residues long. Trimming shortened V by 5 bases and J by 9 bases, and 10 bases separated the two germline ends. CDR3 loop: CASSPSRAQYF. In nucleotides, the CDR3 is TGTGCCAGCAGTCCCTCCAGGGCCCAGTACTTC.

The chain uses TRBV3-1 (or the pseudogene TRBV3-2) and TRBJ2-3; D is uncertain. The V and J ends lost 4 bases and 1 base respectively, with 6 bases between them. Germline assignment: CDR1 LGHDT and CDR2 YNNKEL (reference sequence). CDR3 length equals 13 residues. CDR3 sequence reads: CASSRAGTDTQYF. In DNA form, the CDR3 reads TGTGCCAGCAGCCGCGCGGGCACAGATACGCAGTATTTT.

The gene calls are TRBV24-1 and TRBJ2-5; D remains unclear. CDR1 KGHDR and CDR2 SFDVKD come from the germline V gene. The CDR3 is 13 amino acids. Trimming removed 4 bases from V and 9 bases from J, with 14 bases in between. In DNA, the CDR3 is TGTGCCACCAGTGACTCTGTGAGTGGTCCCCAGTACTTC. Its protein is CATSDSVSGPQYF.

This chain connects TRBV4-3 to TRBJ1-3; D gene uncertain. The germline gives CDR1 LGHNA, CDR2 YSLEER. The V and J ends lost 3 bases and 2 bases respectively, with 5 bases between them. This CDR3 spans 13 amino acids. In DNA form, the CDR3 reads TGCGCCAGCAGCCACCTTACTGGAAACACCATATATTTT. Translation gives CASSHLTGNTIYF.

This sequence joins TRBV5-1 and TRBJ1-2, with 12 bases identical to TRBD1. V lost 3 bases and J lost 8; bases outside the gene matches: 14. The CDR3 is made up of 17 amino acids. Germline lookup yields CDR1 SGHRS and CDR2 YFSETQ. The CDR3, as DNA: TGCGCCAGCAGCTATTACCACGCCGGGACAGGGGGCAGAGGCTACACCTTC. Protein sequence: CASSYYHAGTGGRGYTF.

The chain employs TRBV10-2 and TRBJ1-2; D remains unclear. V lost 1 base and J lost 8, with 17 bases in between. Germline V gene data show CDR1 as WSHSY and CDR2 as SAAADI. The CDR3 is 15 amino acids. This CDR3 is CASSEFEWSTGGYTF. The CDR3 DNA follows: TGCGCCAGCAGTGAGTTTGAATGGTCGACGGGGGGCTACACCTTC.

V and J are TRBV10-2 and TRBJ2-1; possible D gene TRBD2, 5 bases. The CDR3 length is 14 residues. The ends were cut back, 7 bases at V and 2 bases at J, with 12 bases in the middle. CDR1 WSHSY and CDR2 SAAADI come from the germline V gene. CDR3: CASKASSAYNEQFF. CDR3 sequence (DNA): TGCGCCAGCAAGGCTAGCAGCGCCTACAATGAGCAGTTCTTC.

V is TRBV9 and J is TRBJ2-1; D ambiguous. Germline CDR1 and CDR2: SGDLS and YYNGEE. The ends were cut back, 0 bases at V and 4 bases at J, with 11 bases in the middle. The CDR3 sequence is 15 residues long. The CDR3 reads CASSVDGRPYNEQFF. In DNA, the CDR3 is TGTGCCAGCAGCGTAGATGGCCGTCCATACAATGAGCAGTTCTTC.

The V and J genes are TRBV28 and TRBJ1-3; TRBD1 might be the D (6 bases). CDR3 length: 16 residues. Germline V lookup: CDR1 MDHEN, CDR2 SYDVKM. The V end was cut by 5 bases, the J end by 1 base, with 15 bases between. The CDR3 here is CASSTPLQGSGNTIYF. CDR3 nucleotide sequence: TGTGCCAGCAGTACCCCCCTACAGGGATCTGGAAACACCATATATTTT.

The chain is built from TRBV5-8 and TRBJ2-5, with unresolved D. This CDR3 region has 12 residues. Trimming took 3 bases from V and 6 from J, leaving 9 bases between them. Per germline, CDR1 SGHTS and CDR2 YDEGEE. DNA of the CDR3: TGTGCCAGCAGCTACCTATTAAAGACCCAGTACTTC. Translation gives CASSYLLKTQYF.

V usage is TRBV7-9 and J usage is TRBJ2-3; 8 nucleotides match TRBD2. The junction had 12 bases not matched to a gene; V was cut back by 5 bases and J by 5 bases. The CDR3 contains 16 residues. Germline V lookup: CDR1 SEHNR, CDR2 FQNEAQ (reference sequence). CDR3 nucleotides: TGTGCCAGCAGCCCGGATTTAGCGGGGTTAGGAGATACGCAGTATTTT. Its translation: CASSPDLAGLGDTQYF.

The chain employs TRBV3-1 (or the pseudogene TRBV3-2) and TRBJ2-1, with D possibly TRBD2 on 5 matching bases. The CDR3 is 18 amino acids. The V gene's germline CDR1 is LGHDT and CDR2 YNNKEL (reference sequence). V was clipped by 8 bases and J by 4 bases, with 27 bases between them. The CDR3 region has the DNA TGTGCCAGCTCAGAGAGGGTCTTAGAACATAGAAATTACAATGAGCAGTTCTTC. As protein: CASSERVLEHRNYNEQFF.

V and J are TRBV12-1 and TRBJ2-7; the table's D call, TRBD2, has no DNA check behind it. TRBV12-1 is a known pseudogene. This CDR3 is built from 19 residues. CDR3: CASSLEPVVRCVLVGEQYF. CDR3 DNA: TGTGCCAGCAGCTTAGAGCCCGTCGTTCGGTGTGTTCTAGTTGGCGAGCAGTACTTC.

The count of this clone is one. This chain links TRBV6-5 with TRBJ2-7; TRBD2 might be the D (6 bases). Germline V lookup: CDR1 MNHEY, CDR2 SVGAGI. Trimming cost V 10 bases and J 2 bases, with 18 bases left between them. This CDR3 has 14 amino acids. CDR3 loop: CATKRTGETYEQYF. The CDR3 bases are TGTGCCACAAAAAGGACGGGAGAAACCTACGAGCAGTACTTC.

The chain employs TRBV7-2 and TRBJ1-2; D may be TRBD1 (5 bases). V dropped 2 bases and J dropped 5 bases, with 6 bases sitting between them. Per the germline V gene, CDR1 is SGHTA and CDR2 is FQGNSA. The CDR3 length is 12 residues. Here the CDR3 reads CASSLKGYGYTF. CDR3 in DNA: TGTGCCAGCAGCTTAAAGGGGTATGGCTACACCTTC.

The V and J genes are TRBV5-6 and TRBJ1-1; D might be TRBD1 (5 bases). This CDR3 region has 14 residues. V lost 4 bases and J 1 base, leaving 11 bases between the germline ends. Germline assignment: CDR1 SGHDT and CDR2 YYEEEE. The DNA for the CDR3 is TGTGCCAGCAGCCGTGGGGCCAGGAACACTGAAGCTTTCTTT. It specifies CASSRGARNTEAFF. Looking up the rest from reference TRBV5-6 and TRBJ1-1 gives the full variable domain: DAGVTQSPTHLIKTRGQQVTLRCSPKSGHDTVSWYQQALGQGPQFIFQYYEEEERQRGNFPDRFSGHQFPNYSSELNVNALLLGDSALYLCASSRGARNTEAFFGQGTRLTVV.

The rearrangement links TRBV15 to TRBJ1-2; TRBD1 matches at 8 bases. The V gene's germline CDR1 is LNHNV and CDR2 YYDKDF (reference sequence). V lost 4 bases and J lost 4; bases outside the gene matches: 8. This CDR3 has 15 residues. In DNA, the CDR3 is TGTGCCACCAGCATGTCCCTTGGACAGGGCTATGGCTACACCTTC. Its translation: CATSMSLGQGYGYTF. Combining the CDR3 with reference TRBV15 and TRBJ1-2 gives the whole variable domain DAMVIQNPRYQVTQFGKPVTLSCSQTLNHNVMYWYQQKSSQAPKLLFHYYDKDFNNEADTPDNFQSRRPNTSFCFLDIRSPGLGDTAMYLCATSMSLGQGYGYTFGSGTRLTVV.

The V call is TRBV5-4, the J call TRBJ2-5; TRBD2 agrees at 11 bases. The CDR3 is 16 residues long. The V segment lost 4 bases and the J segment 5 bases; nucleotides outside the gene matches: 10. Germline V gene sequence: CDR1 SGHNT, CDR2 YYREEE (reference sequence). Here the CDR3 reads CASSLRLAGNLETQYF. Written as DNA, the CDR3 is TGTGCCAGCAGCCTGCGACTAGCGGGGAATCTGGAGACCCAGTACTTC.

V is TRBV7-9 and J is TRBJ2-7; D is perhaps TRBD1 (6 bases). The CDR3 totals 12 residues. CDR1 and CDR2 (germline): SEHNR, FQNEAQ (reference sequence). The CDR3, as DNA: TGTGTCGTCCAGGGGCCGAGTCGCGAGCAGTACTTC. Amino acids: CVVQGPSREQYF. The full variable domain, with the rest looked up from reference TRBV7-9 and TRBJ2-7, is DTGVSQNPRHKITKRGQNVTFRCDPISEHNRLYWYRQTLGQGPEFLTYFQNEAQLEKSRLLSDRFSAERPKGSFSTLEIQRTEQGDSAMYLCVVQGPSREQYFGPGTRLTVT.

The V gene is TRBV20-1, the J gene TRBJ2-4, with D uncertain. Per germline, CDR1 DFQATT and CDR2 SNEGSKA (reference sequence). V lost 3 bases and J 5 bases, leaving 5 bases between the germline ends. This CDR3 region has 11 residues. CDR3 sequence reads: CSASAENIQYF. CDR3 DNA sequence: TGCAGTGCTAGTGCAGAAAACATTCAGTACTTC.